Listed here is a single T cell receptor (beta chain). It may be a read error: a sequence one base away is much more abundant. This CDR3 is 13 amino acids long. Germline-derived CDR1 and CDR2 are SEHNR and FQNEAQ (reference sequence). The second PCR ran about 6 to 12 cycles with a sample-barcoded 5' primer and J-beta primers. TCRdb processed the 5' RACE reads anew with MiXCR; each CDR3 protein has one entry. The data contain 1 million to 1.2 million distinct CDR3 sequences, around two fifths of them seen just once; the ten biggest clones take up under 15%. This sample is drawn from a study of blood T cells in healthy people across ages.

The V gene is TRBV7-9, the J gene TRBJ2-7; possibly TRBD2 for D (5 bases). This receptor was identified in a man aged 18 to 35 in good health. The sequenced sample consisted of blood. The CDR3 DNA reads TGTGCCAGCAGCTTAGCCGGGAACTACGAGCGGTACTTC. As protein: CASSLAGNYERYF.